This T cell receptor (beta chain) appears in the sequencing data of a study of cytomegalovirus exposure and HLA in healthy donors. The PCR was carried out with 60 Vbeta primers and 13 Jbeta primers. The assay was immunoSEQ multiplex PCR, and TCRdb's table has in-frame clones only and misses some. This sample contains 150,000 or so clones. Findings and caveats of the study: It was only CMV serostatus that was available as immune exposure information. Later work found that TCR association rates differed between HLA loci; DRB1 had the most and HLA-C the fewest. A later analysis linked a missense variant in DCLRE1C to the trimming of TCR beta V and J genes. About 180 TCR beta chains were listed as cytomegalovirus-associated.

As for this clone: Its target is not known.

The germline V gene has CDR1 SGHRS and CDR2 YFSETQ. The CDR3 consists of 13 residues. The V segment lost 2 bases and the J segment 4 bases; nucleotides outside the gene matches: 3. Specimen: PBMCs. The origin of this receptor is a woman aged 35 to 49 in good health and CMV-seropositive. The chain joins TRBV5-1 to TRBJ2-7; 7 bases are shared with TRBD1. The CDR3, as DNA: TGCGCCAGCAGCTTTCAGGGGGAATACGAGCAGTACTTC. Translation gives CASSFQGEYEQYF. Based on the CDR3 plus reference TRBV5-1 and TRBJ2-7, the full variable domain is KAGVTQTPRYLIKTRGQQVTLSCSPISGHRSVSWYQQTPGQGLQFLFEYFSETQRNKGNFPGRFSGRQFSNSRSEMNVSTLELGDSALYLCASSFQGEYEQYFGPGTRLTVT.